Below are 23 T cell receptor beta chains sequenced from a single sample in a study of T-cell memory formation after mild COVID-19. TCRdb reprocessed the 5' RACE reads with MiXCR, giving one entry per CDR3 protein. The table shows some 600,000 distinct CDR3 sequences, with roughly 17% occurring only once. The sample comprised PBMCs or a T cell subset sorted from them (not recorded which). The source is an adult woman who had mild COVID-19 (a few samples of this study predate the infection). Cell type and time point are not known.

The rearrangement joins TRBV12-3 or TRBV12-4 to TRBJ1-1, with D perhaps matching TRBD1 (5 bases). V was cut by 9 bases and J by 4 bases, with 6 bases left in between. The CDR3 length is 10 residues. The CDR3 sequence: CARGTTEAFF. Written as DNA, the CDR3 is TGTGCCAGAGGGACCACTGAAGCTTTCTTT.

This clonotype showed up many times. The chain recombines TRBV12-2 with TRBJ2-1; TRBD2 was called by the table and not checked on the DNA. TRBV12-2 is labeled a pseudogene. The CDR3 totals 18 residues. The DNA for the CDR3 is TGTGCAAGTCGTCTTAGGGAGGCCCGGGACCCGATTCCCAATGAGCAGTTCTTC. Residues: CASRLREARDPIPNEQFF.

This clonotype has only a few counts. The V gene is TRBV12-3 or TRBV12-4, the J gene TRBJ2-7; D is perhaps TRBD1 (5 bases). The V end lost 6 bases, the J end lost 6 bases, and 12 bases lay between the germline ends. There are 12 residues in the CDR3. The CDR3, as DNA: TGTGCCAGCAGCTATGACAGCCTCGAGCAGTACTTC. Protein: CASSYDSLEQYF.

The chain has TRBV19 and TRBJ1-6, with 10 bases identical to TRBD1. The V segment lost 3 bases and the J segment 9 bases; nucleotides outside the gene matches: 5. This CDR3 comprises 15 residues. Germline-derived CDR1 and CDR2 are LNHDA and SQIVND (reference sequence). The DNA of the CDR3 is TGTGCCAGTAGTATTGAGGGGACAGGGGCTTCACCCCTCCACTTT. Amino acid sequence: CASSIEGTGASPLHF.

The gene calls are TRBV7-2 and TRBJ2-7; TRBD2 matches 10 bases. The ends lost 10 bases at V and 0 bases at J; junction bases unmatched: 6. Germline V CDR1 and CDR2: SGHTA, FQGNSA. The CDR3 runs to 14 residues. Here the CDR3 DNA reads TGTGCCACTTTAGCGGGGGGTAGCTCCTACGAGCAGTACTTC. Translated, it gives CATLAGGSSYEQYF.

This clonotype was counted only a few times. The genes are TRBV18 and TRBJ2-7; 7 bases fit TRBD2. This CDR3 has 13 residues. Germline assignment: CDR1 KGHSH and CDR2 LQKENI. Unmatched junction bases numbered 6, after V lost 3 bases and J lost 7 bases. This chain's CDR3 is CASSPDLGGEQYF. CDR3 DNA sequence: TGTGCCAGCTCACCTGACCTGGGGGGGGAGCAGTACTTC.

This clonotype occurred a few times. V and J are TRBV4-2 and TRBJ2-3; TRBD2 agrees at 11 bases. Germline V lookup: CDR1 LGHNA, CDR2 YNFKEQ. V shed 2 bases and J 4 bases; nucleotides not matched to a gene: 8. The CDR3 is made up of 17 amino acids. CDR3 in DNA: TGTGCCAGCAGCCAAACTAGCGGGAGAGGTGGCCCAGATACGCAGTATTTT. This sequence encodes CASSQTSGRGGPDTQYF.

This clonotype has a count of ten or more. V gene TRBV4-2 combines with J gene TRBJ1-1; tentative D call: TRBD1 (5 bases). Trimming stripped 0 bases from V and 0 bases from J, with 8 bases between. The V gene's germline CDR1 is LGHNA and CDR2 YNFKEQ. The CDR3 consists of 15 residues. The CDR3 coding sequence is TGTGCCAGCAGCCAAGATGGGACCGTGAACACTGAAGCTTTCTTT. Its protein product is CASSQDGTVNTEAFF.

The chain combines TRBV18 with TRBJ2-2; D not resolved. V gave up 1 base and J gave up 3 bases, with 9 bases separating them. Germline V CDR1 and CDR2: KGHSH, LQKENI. The CDR3 spans 15 residues. In DNA, the CDR3 is TGTGCCAGCTCACCACGAAGCCGGCACACCGGGGAGCTGTTTTTT. Translating it yields CASSPRSRHTGELFF.

CDR3 nucleotides: TGTGCCAGCAGCGTAGCTGGCAGGGGGCACGGGACAGATACGCAGTATTTT. Encoded protein: CASSVAGRGHGTDTQYF. J is TRBJ2-3 and V is TRBV9, with 8 bases fitting TRBD1. There are 17 residues in the CDR3. V was pared by 0 bases and J by 3 bases, with 9 bases of the junction left unmatched. The germline V gene encodes CDR1 SGDLS and CDR2 YYNGEE.

The chain uses TRBV3-1 and TRBJ2-1; D gene ambiguous. Germline CDR1 and CDR2: LGHDT and YNNKEL (reference sequence). The CDR3 has 14 amino acids. V was shortened by 0 bases and J by 4 bases, with 7 bases between the two germline ends. Written as DNA, the CDR3 is TGTGCCAGCAGCCAAGAGTCAGAATACAATGAGCAGTTCTTC. Encoded protein: CASSQESEYNEQFF.

The table lists this clonotype with a few counts. The chain has TRBV15 and TRBJ1-6; 7 nucleotides line up with TRBD1. Germline CDR1 reads LNHNV; CDR2 reads YYDKDF (reference sequence). V lost 1 base to trimming and J lost 9 bases; unmatched junction nucleotides: 3. This CDR3 comprises 14 residues. The CDR3 spells CATSRGQGGSPLHF. CDR3 in DNA: TGTGCCACCAGCAGAGGACAGGGTGGTTCACCCCTCCACTTT.

This clonotype turned up a few times. The chain has TRBV5-4 and TRBJ1-5; TRBD1 is a possible D gene (6 bases). The germline gives CDR1 SGHNT, CDR2 YYREEE (reference sequence). CDR3 length: 14 amino acids. Trimming stripped 4 bases from V and 0 bases from J, with 8 bases between. This CDR3 reads CASSRDNSNQPQHF. CDR3 bases: TGTGCCAGCAGCCGGGACAATAGCAATCAGCCCCAGCATTTT.

The sample holds a few counts of this clonotype. The DNA for the CDR3 is TGTGCCAGCAGACTCATCGCGGAGAACACTGAAGCTTTCTTT. Its translation: CASRLIAENTEAFF. This chain connects TRBV7-6 to TRBJ1-1; D gene uncertain. The ends were cut back, 6 bases at V and 1 base at J, with 12 bases in the middle. This CDR3 contains 14 residues. Germline CDR1 is SGHVS and CDR2 is FNYEAQ.

CDR3 sequence reads: CASSWPQEGAGYTF. The CDR3 coding sequence is TGTGCCAGCAGCTGGCCCCAGGAGGGGGCCGGCTACACCTTC. V is TRBV5-4 and J is TRBJ1-2; 7 bases fit TRBD1. CDR1 and CDR2 (germline): SGHNT, YYREEE (reference sequence). The CDR3 covers 14 residues. Germline trimming cut 3 bases from V and 8 bases from J; bases unmatched to any gene: 10.

This clonotype was found a few times. The chain couples TRBV30 to TRBJ1-1; D gene uncertain. CDR3 size: 13 residues. The V end lost 1 base, the J end lost 1 base, and 7 bases lay between the germline ends. Germline V gene lookup returns CDR1 GTSNPN and CDR2 SVGIG (reference sequence). CDR3 nucleotide sequence: TGTGCCTGGAGTGGTCTCCCGAACACTGAAGCTTTCTTT. Protein product: CAWSGLPNTEAFF.

The sample holds a few counts of this clonotype. The chain has TRBV20-1 and TRBJ2-1; TRBD1 or TRBD2 may be the D gene (5 bases each). The CDR3 is 13 amino acids. Germline V gene data show CDR1 as DFQATT and CDR2 as SNEGSKA (reference sequence). Trimming left V 3 bases short and J 2 bases short, with 8 bases between. CDR3 sequence (DNA): TGCAGTGCTAGTAAGGGACCCTACAATGAGCAGTTCTTC. Its translation is CSASKGPYNEQFF.

This clonotype was observed a handful of times. The chain joins TRBV6-2 or TRBV6-3 to TRBJ2-2; 11 bases map to TRBD1. With V trimmed by 6 bases and J by 6 bases, 9 bases remained unmatched. The CDR3 has 16 residues. CDR1 and CDR2 from the germline V gene are MNHEY and SVGEGT. The CDR3 region is CASSYEPGQGAGELFF. CDR3 in DNA: TGTGCCAGCAGCTACGAACCGGGACAGGGGGCCGGGGAGCTGTTTTTT.

The CDR3 coding sequence is TGTGCCAGCAGCCGGGACAGGGGGGAAGTTTCTGGCTACACCTTC. This translates into CASSRDRGEVSGYTF. The V gene is TRBV16, the J gene TRBJ1-2, with TRBD1 matching 11 bases. V shed 4 bases, J shed 7 bases, and the junction held 8 bases outside the gene matches. The CDR3 contains 15 residues. In germline, CDR1 is KGHSY, CDR2 FQNENV.

Only a few counts were recorded for this clonotype. The V call is TRBV2, the J call TRBJ1-1; D not certain. CDR1 is SNHLY and CDR2 is FYNNEI in the germline V gene. Trimming took off 2 bases at V and 11 bases at J, with 18 bases between the two ends. This CDR3 spans 14 amino acids. The CDR3 is CASSETGPTPGAFF. CDR3 nucleotides: TGTGCCAGCAGTGAAACGGGTCCCACGCCGGGGGCTTTCTTT.

The V and J genes are TRBV15 and TRBJ2-3, with 10 bases aligning to TRBD2. Germline CDR1 is LNHNV and CDR2 is YYDKDF (reference sequence). This CDR3 comprises 17 residues. Trimming cost V 0 bases and J 3 bases; bases outside gene matches: 6. CDR3 residues: CATSRDLGLADTDTQYF. Here the CDR3 DNA reads TGTGCCACCAGCAGAGATCTCGGACTAGCGGATACAGATACGCAGTATTTT.

There are a few counts of this clonotype. The chain combines TRBV9 with TRBJ2-3; 12 bases fit TRBD2. Germline lookup yields CDR1 SGDLS and CDR2 YYNGEE. Losses at the gene ends were 2 bases for V and 6 bases for J; bases not matched to a gene: 4. This CDR3 has 15 amino acids. The CDR3 spells CASSVTSGRLDTQYF. As DNA, the CDR3 is TGTGCCAGCAGCGTGACTAGCGGGAGATTGGATACGCAGTATTTT.

This clonotype was detected only a few times. The rearrangement links TRBV10-2 to TRBJ2-5; D uncertain. Trimming stripped 6 bases from V and 2 bases from J, with 7 bases between. The CDR3 spans 12 residues. CDR1 and CDR2 (germline): WSHSY, SAAADI. CDR3 region: CASRRSQETQYF. The CDR3 bases are TGCGCCAGCAGACGCTCACAAGAGACCCAGTACTTC.